The rows below give T cell receptor beta chains drawn from one sample of a study of shared clonotypes between healthy human individuals. Some clones are missing from TCRdb's copy, which holds only in-frame ones; the method was immunoSEQ multiplex PCR. The sample shows 750,000 to 1,000,000 clones, about 92% of them seen only once. Input material: naive CD8+ T cells sorted from blood. Source of these receptors: a young man in good health. Each CDR3 is given with its conserved first and last residue. Fields, in order: D gene, V gene, J gene, clone size, CDR3 protein, CDR3 DNA. The D gene is left open where the match is weak. A row's size may be missing; if present it is once, few, many or a size class.

>.|TRBV5-1|TRBJ2-7|once
CASSPSGTGGPPYEQYF
TGCGCCAGCAGCCCCTCAGGAACCGGAGGGCCGCCCTACGAGCAGTACTTC
>.|TRBV7-2|TRBJ2-7|.
CASSLGVRAYEQYF
TGTGCCAGCAGCTTAGGAGTAAGGGCCTACGAGCAGTACTTC
>TRBD1|TRBV28|TRBJ1-4|.
CASSSRGLAEKLFF
TGTGCCAGCAGTTCTAGGGGGCTAGCGGAAAAACTGTTTTTT
>.|TRBV7-8|TRBJ1-5|.
CASSLAKGVAQPQHF
TGTGCCAGCAGCTTAGCGAAAGGGGTTGCTCAGCCCCAGCATTTT
>.|TRBV7-9|TRBJ2-1|.
CASSMTSSYNEQFF
TGTGCCAGCAGCATGACTAGCTCCTACAATGAGCAGTTCTTC
>.|TRBV28|TRBJ2-1|once
CASSLYRDRFNEQFF
TGTGCCAGCAGCTTATACCGAGACAGGTTCAATGAGCAGTTCTTC
>.|TRBV7-9|TRBJ2-5|.
CASSWRGRQETQYF
TGTGCCAGCAGCTGGAGGGGGCGTCAAGAGACCCAGTACTTC
>TRBD2|TRBV4-1|TRBJ2-1|.
CASSHGLAGNNEQFF
TGCGCCAGCAGCCATGGACTAGCGGGTAATAATGAGCAGTTCTTC
>.|TRBV6-5|TRBJ2-5|.
CASSYGMSGRETQYF
TGTGCCAGCAGTTACGGGATGTCAGGGCGAGAGACCCAGTACTTC
>.|TRBV29-1|TRBJ1-2|.
CSVDPTLYGYTF
TGCAGCGTTGACCCCACCCTCTATGGCTACACCTTC
>.|TRBV30|TRBJ2-3|.
CAWSFGTTSTDTQYF
TGTGCCTGGAGTTTCGGTACGACTAGCACAGATACGCAGTATTTT
>.|TRBV29-1|TRBJ2-7|.
CSVVQGPTYEQYF
TGCAGCGTTGTGCAGGGGCCCACCTACGAGCAGTACTTC
>TRBD2|TRBV30|TRBJ2-1|.
CAWSTSGSSAEQFF
TGTGCCTGGAGTACTAGCGGGAGTTCAGCTGAGCAGTTCTTC
>.|TRBV27|TRBJ2-7|.
CASSLSPSYEQYF
TGTGCCAGCAGTTTATCACCAAGCTACGAGCAGTACTTC
>TRBD1|TRBV25-1|TRBJ1-5|.
CASRAGTEGNQPQHF
TGTGCCAGCAGGGCTGGGACAGAGGGCAATCAGCCCCAGCATTTT
>TRBD1|TRBV29-1|TRBJ2-1|.
CSVEGDRISSYNEQFF
TGCAGCGTTGAAGGGGACAGGATAAGCTCCTACAATGAGCAGTTCTTC
>.|TRBV29-1|TRBJ1-1|.
CSVVPGDILEAFF
TGCAGCGTTGTTCCGGGGGACATTCTTGAAGCTTTCTTT
>.|TRBV11-2|TRBJ2-5|.
CASSLGDLGNLETQYF
TGTGCCAGCAGCTTAGGGGACTTGGGAAATCTTGAGACCCAGTACTTC
>.|TRBV6-6|TRBJ1-2|few
CASSYSANSDGYTF
TGTGCCAGCAGTTACTCGGCTAACTCGGATGGCTACACCTTC
>.|TRBV2|TRBJ2-1|.
CASSGIEQFF
TGTGCCAGCAGTGGCATTGAGCAGTTCTTC
>.|TRBV9|TRBJ1-1|.
CASSGFQANTEAFF
TGTGCCAGCAGCGGCTTCCAGGCGAACACTGAAGCTTTCTTT
>.|TRBV5-1|TRBJ2-1|.
CASTSSYNEQFF
TGCGCCAGCACGAGTTCCTACAATGAGCAGTTCTTC
>.|TRBV5-5|TRBJ2-1|.
CASSLFLQNNEQFF
TGTGCCAGCAGCTTGTTTTTGCAGAACAATGAGCAGTTCTTC
>.|TRBV11-2|TRBJ1-2|.
CASGTRNYGYTF
TGTGCCAGCGGAACTAGGAACTATGGCTACACCTTC
>TRBD2|TRBV14|TRBJ2-1|.
CASSQVAGGPNEQFF
TGTGCCAGCAGCCAGGTAGCGGGAGGGCCCAATGAGCAGTTCTTC
>.|TRBV11-2|TRBJ2-1|.
CASSTPVTGDNEQFF
TGTGCCAGCAGCACTCCGGTAACAGGCGACAATGAGCAGTTCTTC
>TRBD2|TRBV4-1|TRBJ2-2|.
CASSQTLAGAGELFF
TGCGCCAGCAGCCAAACACTAGCGGGAGCCGGGGAGCTGTTTTTT
>.|TRBV19|TRBJ2-7|.
CASSIGVEQYF
TGTGCCAGTAGTATTGGGGTCGAGCAGTACTTC
>.|TRBV28|TRBJ2-7|.
CASSSLTVTYEQYF
TGTGCCAGCAGTTCCCTGACAGTTACCTACGAGCAGTACTTC
>TRBD2|TRBV19|TRBJ2-3|.
CASKGETSGSSPGDTQYF
TGTGCCAGTAAGGGAGAAACTAGCGGGAGCTCGCCAGGGGATACGCAGTATTTT
>.|TRBV29-1|TRBJ2-7|.
CSVVGPWTELYEQYF
TGCAGCGTTGTGGGGCCCTGGACAGAACTCTACGAGCAGTACTTC
>TRBD1|TRBV9|TRBJ2-2|.
CASSAGTVGGELFF
TGTGCCAGCAGCGCCGGGACAGTAGGCGGGGAGCTGTTTTTT
>.|TRBV10-3|TRBJ2-1|.
CAISDPSREPYNEQFF
TGTGCCATCAGTGACCCAAGCCGGGAGCCCTACAATGAGCAGTTCTTC
>.|TRBV28|TRBJ2-7|.
CASSPGETGKYYEQYF
TGTGCCAGCAGTCCCGGGGAGACGGGGAAGTACTACGAGCAGTACTTC
>.|TRBV21-1|TRBJ1-1|.
CASSTLNRGLKNTEAFF
TGTGCCAGCAGCACCCTGAACAGGGGACTAAAGAACACTGAAGCTTTCTTT
>.|TRBV6-6|TRBJ1-1|once
CASSYMTLNTEAFF
TGTGCCAGCAGTTACATGACACTAAACACTGAAGCTTTCTTT
>.|TRBV27|TRBJ1-4|.
CASSFLDGNEKLFF
TGTGCCAGCAGTTTCTTGGACGGGAATGAAAAACTGTTTTTT
>TRBD2|TRBV5-4|TRBJ2-3|.
CASSRRAGGSYTDTQYF
TGTGCCAGCAGCCGACGAGCGGGAGGCTCCTACACAGATACGCAGTATTTT
>TRBD2|TRBV9|TRBJ2-5|.
CASSVGEGTQYF
TGTGCCAGCAGCGTAGGGGAGGGGACCCAGTACTTC
>TRBD1|TRBV27|TRBJ2-1|.
CASSLGTGGNEQFF
TGTGCCAGCAGTTTAGGGACAGGGGGCAATGAGCAGTTCTTC
>.|TRBV25-1|TRBJ1-4|.
CASSEIGGRGNEKLFF
TGTGCCAGCAGTGAAATTGGAGGGAGGGGGAATGAAAAACTGTTTTTT
>.|TRBV5-1|TRBJ1-1|.
CASSFSTGDTFF
TGCGCCAGCAGCTTCTCGACAGGTGATACTTTCTTT
>.|TRBV2|TRBJ2-2|.
CASSETFDLVGVPGELFF
TGTGCCAGCAGTGAAACTTTCGACCTCGTCGGGGTTCCCGGGGAGCTGTTTTTT
>TRBD1|TRBV10-3|TRBJ2-3|.
CAITPGQGTKDTQYF
TGTGCCATCACCCCCGGACAGGGTACAAAAGATACGCAGTATTTT
>.|TRBV9|TRBJ2-4|.
CAIAPRLAPGNIQYF
TGTGCCATTGCACCAAGACTCGCACCGGGAAACATTCAGTACTTC
>TRBD2|TRBV27|TRBJ2-1|once
CASSIQGLAGSSYNEQFF
TGTGCCAGCAGTATTCAGGGACTAGCGGGAAGCTCCTACAATGAGCAGTTCTTC